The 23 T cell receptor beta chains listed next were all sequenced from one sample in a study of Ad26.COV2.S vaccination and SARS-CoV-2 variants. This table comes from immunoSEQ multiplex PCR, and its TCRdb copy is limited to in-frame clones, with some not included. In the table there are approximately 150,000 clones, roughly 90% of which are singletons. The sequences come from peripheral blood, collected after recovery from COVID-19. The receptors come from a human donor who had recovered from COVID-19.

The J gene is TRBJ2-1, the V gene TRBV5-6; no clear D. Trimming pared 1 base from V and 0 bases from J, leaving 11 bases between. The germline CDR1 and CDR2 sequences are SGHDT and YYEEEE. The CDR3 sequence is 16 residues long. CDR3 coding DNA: TGTGCCAGCAGCTTGATTGGGCTTGGCTCCTACAATGAGCAGTTCTTC. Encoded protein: CASSLIGLGSYNEQFF.

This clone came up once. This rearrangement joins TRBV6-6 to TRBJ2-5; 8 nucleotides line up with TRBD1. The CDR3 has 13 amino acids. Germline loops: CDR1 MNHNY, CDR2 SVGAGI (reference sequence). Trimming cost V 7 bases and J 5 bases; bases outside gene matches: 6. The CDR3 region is CASTQTGDETQYF. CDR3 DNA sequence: TGTGCCAGCACCCAGACAGGGGACGAGACCCAGTACTTC.

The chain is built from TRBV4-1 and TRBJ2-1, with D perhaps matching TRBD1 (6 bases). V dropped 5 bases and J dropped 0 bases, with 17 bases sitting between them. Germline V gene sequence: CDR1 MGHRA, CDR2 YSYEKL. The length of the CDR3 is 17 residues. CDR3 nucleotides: TGCGCCAGCAGCTCAAGGACAGCCCCTGGCTCCTACAATGAGCAGTTCTTC. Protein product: CASSSRTAPGSYNEQFF.

The CDR3 sequence: CAWTDAEGQPQHF. DNA for the CDR3: TGTGCCTGGACGGATGCAGAGGGGCAGCCCCAGCATTTT. This chain links TRBV30 with TRBJ1-5, with a weak D call TRBD1 (5 bases). The CDR3 has 13 amino acids. Deletions cut 4 bases from V and 7 bases from J, with 14 bases between. Germline V gives CDR1 GTSNPN, CDR2 SVGIG (reference sequence).

DNA of the CDR3: TGTGCCAGCAGCTTGGCCGGGACAGGACCCTACGAGCAGTACTTC. It is translated as CASSLAGTGPYEQYF. The V gene is TRBV5-5, the J gene TRBJ2-7; 8 nucleotides agree with TRBD1. The CDR3 totals 15 residues. The V gene's germline CDR1 is SGHKS and CDR2 YYEKEE (reference sequence). The J segment lost 2 bases and the V segment lost 0 bases, leaving 4 bases of the junction unmatched.

The CDR3 is CASSLPAGAGAYEQFF. The CDR3 DNA is TGTGCCAGCAGCTTACCAGCGGGAGCGGGGGCCTATGAGCAGTTCTTC. The chain is built from TRBV11-2 and TRBJ2-1; 8 nucleotides align to TRBD2. The V segment lost 2 bases and the J segment 8 bases; nucleotides outside the gene matches: 11. Looked up from germline, CDR1 is SGHAT and CDR2 is FQNNGV. The CDR3 has 16 residues. Filled out from reference TRBV11-2 and TRBJ2-1, the complete variable domain reads EAGVAQSPRYKIIEKRQSVAFWCNPISGHATLYWYQQILGQGPKLLIQFQNNGVVDDSQLPKDRFSAERLKGVDSTLKIQPAKLEDSAVYLCASSLPAGAGAYEQFFGPGTRLTVL.

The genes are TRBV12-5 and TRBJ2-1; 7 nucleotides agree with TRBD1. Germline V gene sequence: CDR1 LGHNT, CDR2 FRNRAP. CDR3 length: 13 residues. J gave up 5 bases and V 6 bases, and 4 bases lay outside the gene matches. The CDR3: CASGATGDNEQFF. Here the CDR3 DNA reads TGTGCTAGTGGGGCCACAGGGGACAATGAGCAGTTCTTC. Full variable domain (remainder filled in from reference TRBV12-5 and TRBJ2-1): DARVTQTPRHKVTEMGQEVTMRCQPILGHNTVFWYRQTMMQGLELLAYFRNRAPLDDSGMPKDRFSAEMPDATLATLKIQPSEPRDSAVYFCASGATGDNEQFFGPGTRLTVL.

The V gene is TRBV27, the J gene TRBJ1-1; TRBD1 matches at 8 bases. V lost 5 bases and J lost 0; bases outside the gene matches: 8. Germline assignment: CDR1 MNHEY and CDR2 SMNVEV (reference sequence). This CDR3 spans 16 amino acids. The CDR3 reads CASSPRQGRMNTEAFF. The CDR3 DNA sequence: TGTGCCAGCAGTCCTAGACAGGGGAGGATGAACACTGAAGCTTTCTTT.

CDR3 region: CASTSDREKGYTF. For the CDR3, the DNA is TGTGCCAGCACCTCGGACAGGGAGAAGGGCTACACCTTC. The rearrangement links TRBV2 to TRBJ1-2, with TRBD1 identical over 8 bases. Germline CDR1 and CDR2: SNHLY and FYNNEI. J gave up 8 bases and V 7 bases, and 9 bases lay outside the gene matches. This CDR3 contains 13 residues.

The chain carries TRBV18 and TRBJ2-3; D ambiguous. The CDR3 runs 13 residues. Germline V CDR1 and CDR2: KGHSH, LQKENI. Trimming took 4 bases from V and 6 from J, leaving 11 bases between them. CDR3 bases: TGTGCCAGCTCACTCCCGTCCATGGATACGCAGTATTTT. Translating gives CASSLPSMDTQYF.

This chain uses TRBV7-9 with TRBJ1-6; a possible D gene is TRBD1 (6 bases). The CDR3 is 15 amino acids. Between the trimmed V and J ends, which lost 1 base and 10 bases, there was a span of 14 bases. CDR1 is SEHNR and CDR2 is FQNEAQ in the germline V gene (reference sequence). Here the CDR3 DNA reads TGTGCCAGCAGCTTAGGGAAGGGGGTAAAATCACCCCTCCACTTT. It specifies CASSLGKGVKSPLHF.

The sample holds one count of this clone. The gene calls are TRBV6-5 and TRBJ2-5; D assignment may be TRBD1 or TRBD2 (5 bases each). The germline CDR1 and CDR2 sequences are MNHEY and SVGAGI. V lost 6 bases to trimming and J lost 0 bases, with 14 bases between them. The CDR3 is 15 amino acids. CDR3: CASRIGGGYQETQYF. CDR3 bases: TGTGCCAGCAGAATCGGTGGGGGATACCAAGAGACCCAGTACTTC.

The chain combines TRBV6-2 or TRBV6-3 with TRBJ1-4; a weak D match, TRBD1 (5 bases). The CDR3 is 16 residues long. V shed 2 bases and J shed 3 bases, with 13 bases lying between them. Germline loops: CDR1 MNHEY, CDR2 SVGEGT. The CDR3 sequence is CASSYRDSLANEKLFF. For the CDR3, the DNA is TGTGCCAGCAGTTACAGAGACAGTCTAGCTAATGAAAAACTGTTTTTT.

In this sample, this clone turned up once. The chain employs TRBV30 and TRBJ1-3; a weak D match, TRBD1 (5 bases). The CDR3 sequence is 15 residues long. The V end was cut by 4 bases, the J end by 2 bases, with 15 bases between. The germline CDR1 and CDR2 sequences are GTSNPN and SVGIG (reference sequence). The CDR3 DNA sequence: TGTGCCTGGAACCTAGCAGGGATGGCTGGAAACACCATATATTTT. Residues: CAWNLAGMAGNTIYF. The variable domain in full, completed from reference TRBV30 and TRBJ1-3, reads SQTIHQWPATLVQPVGSPLSLECTVEGTSNPNLYWYRQAAGRGLQLLFYSVGIGQISSEVPQNLSASRPQDRQFILSSKKLLLSDSGFYLCAWNLAGMAGNTIYFGEGSWLTVV.

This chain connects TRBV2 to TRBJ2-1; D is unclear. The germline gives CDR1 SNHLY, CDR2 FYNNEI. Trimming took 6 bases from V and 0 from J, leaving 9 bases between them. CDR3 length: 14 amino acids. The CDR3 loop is CASRSESSYNEQFF. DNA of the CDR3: TGTGCCAGCAGAAGCGAGAGCTCCTACAATGAGCAGTTCTTC.

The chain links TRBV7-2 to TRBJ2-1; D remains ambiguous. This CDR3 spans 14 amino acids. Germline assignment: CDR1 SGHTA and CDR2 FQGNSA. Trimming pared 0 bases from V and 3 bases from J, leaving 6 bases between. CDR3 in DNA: TGTGCCAGCAGCTTAGCTAGGGACTACAATGAGCAGTTCTTC. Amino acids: CASSLARDYNEQFF.

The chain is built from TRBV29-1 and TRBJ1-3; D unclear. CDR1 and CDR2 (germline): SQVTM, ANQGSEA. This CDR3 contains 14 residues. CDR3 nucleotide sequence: TGCAGTGCACACGGAGTATACTCTGGAAACACCATATATTTT. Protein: CSAHGVYSGNTIYF. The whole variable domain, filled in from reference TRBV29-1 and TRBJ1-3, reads SAVISQKPSRDICQRGTSLTIQCQVDSQVTMMFWYRQQPGQSLTLIATANQGSEATYESGFVIDKFPISRPNLTFSTLTVSNMSPEDSSIYLCSAHGVYSGNTIYFGEGSWLTVV.

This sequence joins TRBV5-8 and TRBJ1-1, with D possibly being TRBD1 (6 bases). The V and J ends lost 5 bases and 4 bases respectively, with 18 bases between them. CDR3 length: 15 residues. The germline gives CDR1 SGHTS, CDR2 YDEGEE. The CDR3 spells CASSVVTGGATEAFF. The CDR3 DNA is TGTGCCAGCAGTGTCGTGACAGGCGGGGCCACTGAAGCTTTCTTT.

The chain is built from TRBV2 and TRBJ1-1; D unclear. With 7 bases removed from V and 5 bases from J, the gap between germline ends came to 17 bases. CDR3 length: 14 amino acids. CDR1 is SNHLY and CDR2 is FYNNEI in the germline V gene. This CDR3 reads CASMLRGRSTEAFF. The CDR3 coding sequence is TGTGCCAGCATGTTGCGGGGAAGGAGTACTGAAGCTTTCTTT.

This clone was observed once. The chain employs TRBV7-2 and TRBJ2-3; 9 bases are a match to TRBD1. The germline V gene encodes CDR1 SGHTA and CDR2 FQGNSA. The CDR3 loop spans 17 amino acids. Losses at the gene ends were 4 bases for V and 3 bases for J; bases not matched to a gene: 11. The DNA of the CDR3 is TGTGCCAGCAGCTCCCCCGTAGGACAGGGGACGACAGATACGCAGTATTTT. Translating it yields CASSSPVGQGTTDTQYF.

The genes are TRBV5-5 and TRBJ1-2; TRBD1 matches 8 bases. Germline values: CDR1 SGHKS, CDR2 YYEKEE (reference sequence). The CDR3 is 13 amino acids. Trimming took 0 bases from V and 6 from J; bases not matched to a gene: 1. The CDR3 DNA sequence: TGTGCCAGCAGCTTGGGGACAGGGAATGGCTACACCTTC. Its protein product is CASSLGTGNGYTF.

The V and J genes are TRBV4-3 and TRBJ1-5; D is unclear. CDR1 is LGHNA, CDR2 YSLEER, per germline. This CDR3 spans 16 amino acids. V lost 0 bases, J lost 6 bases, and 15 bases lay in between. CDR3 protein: CASSQDHWSEGQPQHF. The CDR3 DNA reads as TGCGCCAGCAGCCAAGATCATTGGTCGGAGGGTCAGCCCCAGCATTTT.

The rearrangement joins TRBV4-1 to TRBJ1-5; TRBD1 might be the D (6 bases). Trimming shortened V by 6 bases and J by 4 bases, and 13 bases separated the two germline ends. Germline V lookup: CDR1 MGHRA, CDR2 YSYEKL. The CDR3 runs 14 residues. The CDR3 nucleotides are TGCGCCAGCAGTCCGGGGGGGGCAAATCAGCCCCAGCATTTT. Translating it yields CASSPGGANQPQHF.